Below are 10 T cell receptor beta chains sequenced from a single sample in a study of CD8 T cells in Susac syndrome. Reverse transcription of about 0.45 to 1 ug RNA was performed with random hexamers. In TCRdb, the immunoSEQ multiplex PCR reads were re-called with MiXCR into one record per CDR3 protein. This sample has 250,000 to 300,000 distinct CDR3 sequences; approximately 85% occur once, and the top ten carry 0.2% to 0.25%. The sequenced material came from CD8+ T cells from PBMCs. These receptors were obtained from a human donor with multiple sclerosis.

The V gene is TRBV6-2 or TRBV6-3, the J gene TRBJ2-1; possibly TRBD2 for D (5 bases). V was cut by 10 bases and J by 5 bases, with 18 bases left in between. In germline, CDR1 is MNHEY, CDR2 SVGEGT. This CDR3 has 14 residues. CDR3 in DNA: TGTGCCACCAATAGCGTCTGGGCACACAATGAGCAGTTCTTC. Translating gives CATNSVWAHNEQFF.

V gene TRBV7-2 combines with J gene TRBJ2-3; D gene uncertain. V lost 5 bases to trimming and J lost 5 bases, with 14 bases between them. This CDR3 spans 14 amino acids. Germline values: CDR1 SGHTA, CDR2 FQGNSA. CDR3 region: CASSPRVSVDTQYF. Written as DNA, the CDR3 is TGTGCCAGCAGCCCCCGAGTATCGGTAGATACGCAGTATTTT.

This clonotype was seen only once. J is TRBJ1-6 and V is TRBV25-1; D perhaps matches TRBD1 (5 bases). CDR3 length: 14 amino acids. In germline, CDR1 is MGHDK, CDR2 SYGVNS. V lost 5 bases and J lost 8, with 13 bases in between. The CDR3 DNA reads TGTGCCAGCAGTTCAGGGTGGGGAGATTCACCCCTCCACTTT. Its translation: CASSSGWGDSPLHF.

This chain's CDR3 is CASSIPPHNEQFF. As DNA, the CDR3 is TGTGCCAGCAGTATCCCCCCCCACAATGAGCAGTTCTTC. The V and J genes are TRBV7-3 and TRBJ2-1; D is unclear. The germline V gene has CDR1 SGHTA and CDR2 FQGTGA. V shed 6 bases and J shed 5 bases, with 11 bases lying between them. The CDR3 consists of 13 residues.

In this sample, this clonotype turned up a few times. The rearrangement links TRBV7-6 to TRBJ2-5; possible D gene TRBD1, 6 bases. CDR1 and CDR2 from the germline V gene are SGHVS and FNYEAQ. The V end lost 5 bases, the J end lost 2 bases, and 21 bases lay between the germline ends. This CDR3 is built from 17 residues. The CDR3 nucleotides are TGTGCCAGCAGCGCTAGAGGGACACGCCGAGAGCAAGAGACCCAGTACTTC. This codes for CASSARGTRREQETQYF.

The V call is TRBV7-9, the J call TRBJ1-2; 9 bases align to TRBD1. The V segment lost 2 bases and the J segment 7 bases; nucleotides outside the gene matches: 5. Looked up from germline, CDR1 is SEHNR and CDR2 is FQNEAQ (reference sequence). The CDR3 sequence is 14 residues long. CDR3 nucleotide sequence: TGTGCCAGCAGCTTAATCGGGACAGGGTTTGGCTACACCTTC. Translation gives CASSLIGTGFGYTF.

This sequence joins TRBV10-3 and TRBJ2-1; 14 nucleotides match TRBD2. Per germline, CDR1 ENHRY and CDR2 SYGVKD. Trimming at V came to 2 bases and at J to 6 bases, leaving 9 bases not matched to a gene. The CDR3 loop spans 18 amino acids. The CDR3 DNA sequence: TGTGCCATCAGTGAGGCCGTGACTAGCGGGAGGGGGGGCAATGAGCAGTTCTTC. Translation gives CAISEAVTSGRGGNEQFF.

The chain combines TRBV20-1 with TRBJ2-7; 7 nucleotides align to TRBD1. The CDR3 extends over 15 amino acids. The J segment lost 2 bases and the V segment lost 0 bases, leaving 7 bases of the junction unmatched. Germline CDR1 reads DFQATT; CDR2 reads SNEGSKA (reference sequence). DNA of the CDR3: TGCAGTGCTAGAGATCAGGACAGGCCGACCTACGAGCAGTACTTC. Its translation: CSARDQDRPTYEQYF.

This chain uses TRBV30 with TRBJ1-5; D is perhaps TRBD1 (6 bases). Germline V CDR1 and CDR2: GTSNPN, SVGIG (reference sequence). Trimming removed 3 bases at V and 4 bases at J, with 10 bases between. This CDR3 contains 13 residues. The CDR3 region is CAWRGAGNQPQHF. The CDR3 coding sequence is TGTGCCTGGAGGGGGGCAGGAAATCAGCCCCAGCATTTT.

J is TRBJ1-3 and V is TRBV7-3, with a possible D match to TRBD1 (6 bases). From germline, CDR1 is SGHTA and CDR2 FQGTGA. The CDR3 contains 15 residues. V lost 4 bases, J lost 11 bases, and 21 bases lay in between. The CDR3 protein is CASSSPRGVKRAIYF. In nucleotides, the CDR3 is TGTGCCAGCAGCTCGCCAAGGGGGGTCAAGAGGGCCATATATTTT. The whole variable domain, filled in from reference TRBV7-3 and TRBJ1-3, reads GAGVSQTPSNKVTEKGKYVELRCDPISGHTALYWYRQSLGQGPEFLIYFQGTGAADDSGLPNDRFFAVRPEGSVSTLKIQRTERGDSAVYLCASSSPRGVKRAIYFGEGSWLTVV.